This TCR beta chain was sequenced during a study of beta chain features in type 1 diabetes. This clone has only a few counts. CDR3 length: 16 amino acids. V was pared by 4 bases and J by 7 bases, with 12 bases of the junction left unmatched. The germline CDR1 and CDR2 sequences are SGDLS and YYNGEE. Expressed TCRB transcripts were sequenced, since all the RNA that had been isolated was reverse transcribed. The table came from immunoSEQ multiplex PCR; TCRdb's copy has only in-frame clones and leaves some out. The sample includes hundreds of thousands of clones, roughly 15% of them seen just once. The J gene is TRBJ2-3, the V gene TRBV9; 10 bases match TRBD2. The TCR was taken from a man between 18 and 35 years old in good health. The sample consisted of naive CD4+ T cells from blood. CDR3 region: CASSSSSAGGLYTQYF. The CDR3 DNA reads TGTGCCAGCAGCTCCTCCTCAGCGGGGGGGCTTTATACGCAGTATTTT.